This TCR beta chain was retrieved from a study of blood T cell repertoires in COVID-19. Followed longitudinally, the Seattle patients had been enrolled during active infection. Per the original methods: Reference gene primer amplification gave nucleated cell count estimates. The table came from immunoSEQ multiplex PCR; TCRdb's copy has only in-frame clones and leaves some out. D and trimming come from the DNA, and the V and J calls and clone size come from that table. The data contain around 150,000 clones, 92% of them singletons. The sample consisted of peripheral blood. The receptor's source is a young man with COVID-19, enrolled during active disease.

The CDR3 spells CASSADMNTEAFF. The CDR3 DNA is TGTGCCAGCAGCGCAGACATGAACACTGAAGCTTTCTTT. The V gene is TRBV7-2, the J gene TRBJ1-1, with D unresolved. Trimming took off 5 bases at V and 0 bases at J, with 7 bases between the two ends. The germline V gene encodes CDR1 SGHTA and CDR2 FQGNSA. The CDR3 covers 13 residues.